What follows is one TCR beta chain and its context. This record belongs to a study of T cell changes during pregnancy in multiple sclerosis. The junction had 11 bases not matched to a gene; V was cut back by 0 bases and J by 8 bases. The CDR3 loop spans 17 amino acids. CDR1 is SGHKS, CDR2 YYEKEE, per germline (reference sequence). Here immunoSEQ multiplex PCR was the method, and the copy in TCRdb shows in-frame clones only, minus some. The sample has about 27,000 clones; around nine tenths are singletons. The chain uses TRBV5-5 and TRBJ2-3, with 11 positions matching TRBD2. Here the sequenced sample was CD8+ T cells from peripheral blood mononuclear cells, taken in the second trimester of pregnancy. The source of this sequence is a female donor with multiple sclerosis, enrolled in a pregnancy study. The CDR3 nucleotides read TGTGCCAGCAGCTTGGCCTTGACTAGCGGGGCGCTGGTTACGCAGTATTTT. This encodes CASSLALTSGALVTQYF.